A single sample gave rise to the 30 T cell receptor beta chains below, sequenced in a study of blood T cells in healthy people across ages. A second roughly 7 to 12 cycle PCR used barcoded and J-beta primers. One entry per CDR3 protein, called by TCRdb with MiXCR from the 5' RACE reads. This sample has roughly 2 million distinct CDR3 sequences; roughly 52% occur once, and the top ten carry approximately 2.1%. Sequenced sample: blood. All receptors come from a middle-aged woman in good health.

CDR3 region: CASSPLAATQYF. The CDR3 DNA follows: TGTGCCAGCAGCCCGTTAGCGGCTACGCAGTATTTT. V usage is TRBV11-2 and J usage is TRBJ2-3; the D gene is possibly TRBD2 (6 bases). Trimming stripped 5 bases from V and 8 bases from J, with 11 bases between. The CDR3 extends over 12 amino acids. Germline-derived CDR1 and CDR2 are SGHAT and FQNNGV.

The chain links TRBV5-1 to TRBJ2-1; the match to TRBD1 covers 9 bases. Germline CDR1 SGHRS, CDR2 YFSETQ. Germline trimming cut 4 bases from V and 7 bases from J; bases unmatched to any gene: 9. CDR3 length: 15 residues. CDR3 in amino acids: CASSPWGQGENEQFF. The CDR3 DNA is TGCGCCAGCAGCCCCTGGGGACAGGGAGAGAATGAGCAGTTCTTC.

The chain employs TRBV5-1 and TRBJ2-5, with 7 bases that match TRBD1. This CDR3 contains 15 residues. The V segment lost 4 bases and the J segment 1 base; nucleotides outside the gene matches: 7. Germline V gene data show CDR1 as SGHRS and CDR2 as YFSETQ. CDR3: CASSPWGQIQETQYF. In DNA form, the CDR3 reads TGCGCCAGCAGCCCATGGGGACAGATCCAAGAGACCCAGTACTTC.

The chain has TRBV5-5 and TRBJ2-1; D remains unclear. The CDR3 is 16 residues long. The germline CDR1 and CDR2 sequences are SGHKS and YYEKEE (reference sequence). V lost 4 bases and J 4 bases, leaving 18 bases between the germline ends. The chain's CDR3 is CASSPRLADPYNEQFF. The CDR3 DNA is TGTGCCAGCAGCCCACGCCTGGCTGATCCTTACAATGAGCAGTTCTTC.

This chain connects TRBV9 to TRBJ1-2; D is undetermined. This CDR3 has 15 residues. Germline CDR1 is SGDLS and CDR2 is YYNGEE. The germline V and J ends were trimmed by 4 bases and 7 bases, with 20 bases remaining between them. The CDR3 here is CASSQMEGWARGYTF. The CDR3 DNA follows: TGTGCCAGCAGCCAAATGGAGGGTTGGGCACGTGGCTACACCTTC.

The chain links TRBV29-1 to TRBJ2-1, with 8 bases matching TRBD2. The junction had 5 bases not matched to a gene; V was cut back by 6 bases and J by 4 bases. In germline, CDR1 is SQVTM, CDR2 ANQGSEA. The CDR3 spans 13 residues. The CDR3 sequence: CSVAGLAYNEQFF. Here the CDR3 DNA reads TGCAGCGTCGCCGGACTAGCTTACAATGAGCAGTTCTTC.

The rearrangement joins TRBV3-1 to TRBJ2-2; D is unclear. Germline loops: CDR1 LGHDT, CDR2 YNNKEL (reference sequence). The CDR3 loop spans 15 amino acids. V lost 3 bases to trimming and J lost 4 bases, with 12 bases between them. CDR3 in DNA: TGTGCCAGCAGCCACACCGGAGTAGGCACCGGGGAGCTGTTTTTT. Its translation: CASSHTGVGTGELFF.

This chain joins TRBV7-2 and TRBJ2-5; D is unclear. V lost 3 bases and J 5 bases, leaving 16 bases between the germline ends. Per germline, CDR1 SGHTA and CDR2 FQGNSA. The CDR3 has 15 residues. CDR3 protein: CASSFEAPAPETQYF. The CDR3 DNA sequence: TGTGCCAGCAGCTTCGAGGCCCCAGCCCCGGAGACCCAGTACTTC.

The chain uses TRBV20-1 and TRBJ2-5; tentatively, D is TRBD2 (6 bases). Germline loops: CDR1 DFQATT, CDR2 SNEGSKA (reference sequence). The V gene lost 0 bases and the J gene lost 2 bases, with 10 bases spanning the gap. The CDR3 has 14 residues. The CDR3 DNA follows: TGCAGTGCTAGAGATTATGGGGGGCAAGAGACCCAGTACTTC. Amino acids: CSARDYGGQETQYF.

The gene calls are TRBV6-1 and TRBJ2-7; the D is unclear. CDR1 is MNHNS, CDR2 SASEGT, per germline. This CDR3 region has 11 residues. The V end was cut by 8 bases, the J end by 3 bases, with 8 bases between. The CDR3 nucleotides read TGTGCCAGCGACGGATACTACGAGCAGTACTTC. Protein sequence: CASDGYYEQYF.

This clonotype has just a few counts. CDR3 amino acids: CATSSANTWVEKLFF. CDR3 nucleotide sequence: TGTGCCACCAGCAGCGCTAACACCTGGGTCGAAAAACTGTTTTTT. The chain is built from TRBV15 and TRBJ1-4; no clear D. The CDR3 is 15 amino acids. Germline V CDR1 and CDR2: LNHNV, YYDKDF (reference sequence). V lost 3 bases and J lost 8, with 16 bases in between.

This clonotype was seen a handful of times. V and J are TRBV7-2 and TRBJ1-5; TRBD1 aligns across 9 bases. This CDR3 region has 16 residues. Germline trimming cut 1 base from V and 3 bases from J; bases unmatched to any gene: 4. The V gene's germline CDR1 is SGHTA and CDR2 FQGNSA. The CDR3, as DNA: TGTGCCAGCAGCTTAGAGGGACAGGGCTTCAATCAGCCCCAGCATTTT. The encoded protein is CASSLEGQGFNQPQHF.

This clonotype was seen more than once but under ten times. The chain links TRBV20-1 to TRBJ2-5, with D unresolved. The CDR3 is 12 amino acids. The V end lost 4 bases, the J end lost 1 base, and 7 bases lay between the germline ends. Per germline, CDR1 DFQATT and CDR2 SNEGSKA (reference sequence). The CDR3 DNA reads as TGCAGTGCTATCGAAAGCCAAGAGACCCAGTACTTC. It specifies CSAIESQETQYF.

The chain has TRBV4-2 and TRBJ2-1; a weak D match, TRBD2 (5 bases). V lost 1 base and J 15 bases, leaving 16 bases between the germline ends. The CDR3 has 13 amino acids. The germline V gene encodes CDR1 LGHNA and CDR2 YNFKEQ. CDR3 DNA sequence: TGTGCCAGCAGCCAAGGCGGGCAAGCAGATCGGTTCTTC. Translating gives CASSQGGQADRFF.

This clonotype has at least ten counts. V usage is TRBV7-2 and J usage is TRBJ2-3, with 9 bases aligning to TRBD1. This CDR3 has 15 residues. Germline assignment: CDR1 SGHTA and CDR2 FQGNSA. The ends lost 1 base at V and 3 bases at J; junction bases unmatched: 2. The CDR3 loop is CASSLDGQGTDTQYF. CDR3 bases: TGTGCCAGCAGCTTAGATGGACAGGGGACAGATACGCAGTATTTT. The full variable domain, in which reference TRBV7-2 and TRBJ2-3 provide the parts outside the CDR3, is GAGVSQSPSNKVTEKGKDVELRCDPISGHTALYWYRQSLGQGLEFLIYFQGNSAPDKSGLPSDRFSAERTGGSVSTLTIQRTQQEDSAVYLCASSLDGQGTDTQYFGPGTRLTVL.

The chain uses TRBV4-1 and TRBJ1-1, with unresolved D. This CDR3 contains 15 residues. V was clipped by 1 base and J by 0 bases, with 9 bases between them. Germline V CDR1 and CDR2: MGHRA, YSYEKL. CDR3 nucleotides: TGCGCCAGCAGCCAAGTCTCGCAGTTGAACACTGAAGCTTTCTTT. Residues: CASSQVSQLNTEAFF.

The chain carries TRBV20-1 and TRBJ2-7; 8 bases are a match to TRBD2. V shed 2 bases and J 12 bases; nucleotides not matched to a gene: 9. Germline lookup yields CDR1 DFQATT and CDR2 SNEGSKA (reference sequence). This CDR3 comprises 12 residues. The CDR3 DNA sequence: TGCAGTGCTAGAACTAGCGGAGAGACCCGGTACTTC. Protein product: CSARTSGETRYF.

This clonotype came up many times. The chain joins TRBV27 to TRBJ2-1; no clear D. The germline V gene has CDR1 MNHEY and CDR2 SMNVEV (reference sequence). There are 14 residues in the CDR3. Trimming shortened V by 6 bases and J by 11 bases, and 20 bases separated the two germline ends. The CDR3 DNA reads as TGTGCCAGCAGAGAGAGGACGGTCCGTAGGAAGCAGTTCTTC. Its protein is CASRERTVRRKQFF.

The V and J genes are TRBV12-3 or TRBV12-4 and TRBJ1-6, with D hard to call. V lost 5 bases, J lost 0 bases, and 23 bases lay in between. This CDR3 is built from 20 residues. The CDR3 loop reads CASSESMGSAQSSYNSPLHF. In nucleotides, the CDR3 is TGTGCCAGCAGTGAATCCATGGGATCTGCCCAGAGCTCCTATAATTCACCCCTCCACTTT.

The J gene is TRBJ2-5, the V gene TRBV14, with D hard to call. The germline V and J ends were trimmed by 5 bases and 1 base, with 8 bases remaining between them. The germline V gene has CDR1 SGHDN and CDR2 FVKESK. The CDR3 covers 13 residues. CDR3 residues: CASSSHLQETQYF. The DNA for the CDR3 is TGTGCCAGCAGCTCCCACCTCCAAGAGACCCAGTACTTC.

This clonotype was recorded once. V is TRBV25-1 and J is TRBJ2-1; 9 bases are a match to TRBD2. V was clipped by 9 bases and J by 3 bases; unmatched bases: 18. The CDR3 length is 18 residues. CDR1 MGHDK and CDR2 SYGVNS come from the germline V gene. The CDR3 sequence is CASRPEEDPSGDYNEQFF. The CDR3 coding sequence is TGTGCCAGTAGGCCGGAGGAGGACCCTAGCGGGGACTACAATGAGCAGTTCTTC.

The V gene is TRBV20-1, the J gene TRBJ2-3, with 8 bases fitting TRBD2. The V gene end was trimmed by 5 bases and the J gene end by 0 bases; junction bases not matched to a gene: 4. The CDR3 has 14 residues. Germline CDR1 is DFQATT and CDR2 is SNEGSKA (reference sequence). CDR3 nucleotides: TGCAGTGCTTTACGCGGGGGGAGCACAGATACGCAGTATTTT. Translating it yields CSALRGGSTDTQYF.

This sequence joins TRBV7-9 and TRBJ2-7; TRBD2 might be the D (5 bases). The CDR3 has 13 residues. Germline V lookup: CDR1 SEHNR, CDR2 FQNEAQ (reference sequence). V gave up 4 bases and J gave up 5 bases, with 12 bases separating them. The CDR3 region is CASSSTGFNEQYF. The CDR3 DNA is TGTGCCAGCAGCTCTACGGGGTTTAACGAGCAGTACTTC.

The chain combines TRBV7-9 with TRBJ2-3, with TRBD1 matching 7 bases. The CDR3 is 17 residues long. Germline lookup yields CDR1 SEHNR and CDR2 FQNEAQ (reference sequence). V gave up 5 bases and J gave up 6 bases; unmatched junction bases: 17. In DNA, the CDR3 is TGTGCCAGCAGCCCCCGTTTTACTCAGGGGGACACGGATACGCAGTATTTT. This translates into CASSPRFTQGDTDTQYF.

The chain employs TRBV27 and TRBJ2-3; the D gene is possibly TRBD1 (5 bases). Looked up from germline, CDR1 is MNHEY and CDR2 is SMNVEV (reference sequence). Trimming left V 5 bases short and J 5 bases short, with 11 bases between. The CDR3 covers 13 residues. The CDR3 here is CASSRGSVDTQYF. The CDR3, as DNA: TGTGCCAGCAGTAGGGGTTCTGTAGATACGCAGTATTTT.

The V and J genes are TRBV4-2 and TRBJ2-5; 9 nucleotides agree with TRBD2. The junction had 5 bases not matched to a gene; V was cut back by 0 bases and J by 3 bases. In germline, CDR1 is LGHNA, CDR2 YNFKEQ. The CDR3 runs 16 residues. For the CDR3, the DNA is TGTGCCAGCAGCCAAGATCGGATAGCGGGGGAAGAGACCCAGTACTTC. Its protein is CASSQDRIAGEETQYF.

The V gene is TRBV20-1, the J gene TRBJ2-4, with D hard to call. V was cut by 1 base and J by 4 bases, with 11 bases left in between. The CDR3 runs to 14 residues. Germline assignment: CDR1 DFQATT and CDR2 SNEGSKA (reference sequence). The CDR3, as DNA: TGCAGTGCTAGAGCCCCTGTAGGAAAAAACATTCAGTACTTC. This sequence encodes CSARAPVGKNIQYF.

In this sample, this clonotype turned up a few times. The rearrangement uses TRBV28 and TRBJ2-1, with 7 bases lining up with TRBD2. V was pared by 2 bases and J by 12 bases, with 4 bases of the junction left unmatched. CDR3 length: 12 residues. Germline lookup yields CDR1 MDHEN and CDR2 SYDVKM. The CDR3 region is CASSLPGGAQFF. The DNA for the CDR3 is TGTGCCAGCAGTTTACCGGGGGGTGCGCAGTTCTTC.

The chain uses TRBV6-1 and TRBJ1-5; D uncertain. Germline V lookup: CDR1 MNHNS, CDR2 SASEGT. The V gene lost 8 bases and the J gene lost 1 base, with 15 bases spanning the gap. The CDR3 is 15 amino acids. CDR3 sequence reads: CASGLWAGSNQPQHF. CDR3 in DNA: TGTGCCAGCGGTCTCTGGGCGGGCAGCAATCAGCCCCAGCATTTT.

A note on this clonotype: The DNA is left out, because the CDR3 cannot be placed on it with certainty; the CDR3 is given as TCRdb lists it. V usage is TRBV5-5 and J usage is TRBJ2-2; the table's D call, TRBD1, has no DNA check behind it. Germline lookup yields CDR1 SGHKS and CDR2 YYEKEE (reference sequence). Counting both end residues, the CDR3 totals 16 amino acids. The CDR3 region is CASSLVGTGSTGELFF.